This T cell receptor (beta chain) emerged from a study of blood T cell repertoires in COVID-19. CDR3 length: 16 amino acids. Germline V gene lookup returns CDR1 SGDLS and CDR2 YYNGEE. Trimming left V 3 bases short and J 3 bases short, with 17 bases between. The table came from immunoSEQ multiplex PCR; TCRdb's copy has only in-frame clones and leaves some out. The table shows some 280,000 clones, with around four fifths occurring only once. The TCR comes from a woman between 45 and 60 years old with active or convalescent COVID-19. Input material: peripheral blood. V is TRBV9 and J is TRBJ2-3; TRBD2 is a possible D gene (7 bases). The CDR3 DNA reads TGTGCCAGCAGCGGACCCTGGGGAGGGGGAACAGATACGCAGTATTTT. Translation: CASSGPWGGGTDTQYF.